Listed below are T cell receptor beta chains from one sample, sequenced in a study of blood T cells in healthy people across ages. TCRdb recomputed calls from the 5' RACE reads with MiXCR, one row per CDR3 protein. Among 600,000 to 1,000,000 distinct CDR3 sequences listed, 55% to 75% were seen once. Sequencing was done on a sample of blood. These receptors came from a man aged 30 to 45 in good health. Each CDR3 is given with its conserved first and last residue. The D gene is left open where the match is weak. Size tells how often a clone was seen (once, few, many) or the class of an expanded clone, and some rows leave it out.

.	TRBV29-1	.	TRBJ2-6	TGCAGCGTTGCACGGCCCGGAGGAACTGGGGCCAACGTCCTGACTTTC	CSVARPGGTGANVLTF
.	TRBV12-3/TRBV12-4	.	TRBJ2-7	TGTGCCAGCAGTTTAGGAGACCCCCGAGGTAACGAGCAGTACTTC	CASSLGDPRGNEQYF
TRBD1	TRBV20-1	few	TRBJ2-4	TGCAGTGCCTGCCGGGACAGGGGAGGAGAGCAGTACTTC	CSACRDRGGEQYF
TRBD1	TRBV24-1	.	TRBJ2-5	TGTGCCACCAGTGACTCCGGGACAGGGGGCGCGAAGACCCAGTACTTC	CATSDSGTGGAKTQYF
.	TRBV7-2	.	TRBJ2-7	TGCGCCAACACCCTTAGTAGCGGATACGAGCAGTACTTC	CANTLSSGYEQYF
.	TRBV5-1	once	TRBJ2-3	TGCGCCAGCAGCCGACTTGAGGCAGATACGCAGTATTTT	CASSRLEADTQYF
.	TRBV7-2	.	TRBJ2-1	TGTGCTAGCAGCTTAGATTCGCTCTTGAGAGGGAATGAGCAGTTCTTC	CASSLDSLLRGNEQFF
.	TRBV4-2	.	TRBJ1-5	TGTGCCAGCAGTCAATTCGGGACCGAGAATATTTATCAGCCCCAGCATTTT	CASSQFGTENIYQPQHF
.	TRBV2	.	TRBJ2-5	TGTGCCAGCACCCGGACAGTGGGGAGCAATGAGCAGTACTTC	CASTRTVGSNEQYF
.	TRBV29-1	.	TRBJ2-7	TGCAGCGTTGAAGATCGGATTCAGAGCCTATACGAGCAGTACTTC	CSVEDRIQSLYEQYF
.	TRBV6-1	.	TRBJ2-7	TGTGCCAGCAGTGAAGTTTATCGGGGAGACGACGAGCAGTACTTC	CASSEVYRGDDEQYF
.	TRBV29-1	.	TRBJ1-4	TGCAGCGTTCAAAAGGGGGGTCGGAATGAAAAACTGTTTTTT	CSVQKGGRNEKLFF
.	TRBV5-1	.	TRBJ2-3	TGCGCCAGCAGCCACGGACGGAATCCTGGCTCAGATACGCAGTATTTT	CASSHGRNPGSDTQYF
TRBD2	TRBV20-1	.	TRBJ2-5	TGCAGTGCCCGCCCTCGGACTAGCGGAGAGACCCAGTACTTC	CSARPRTSGETQYF
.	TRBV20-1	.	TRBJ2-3	TGCAGTGCAAACGTCGTAAGGGGAAGGGGAGATACGCAGTATTTT	CSANVVRGRGDTQYF
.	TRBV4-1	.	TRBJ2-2	TGCGCCAGCAGCCAAGTCCTAGCGAGGCGCGGGGAGCTGTTTTTT	CASSQVLARRGELFF
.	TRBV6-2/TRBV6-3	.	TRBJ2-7	TGTGCCAGCAGTTACTCGAGCCGGGGAGCTTCCTACGAGCAGTACTTC	CASSYSSRGASYEQYF
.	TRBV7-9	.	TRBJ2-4	TGTGCCAGCAGCCCCGGGGCTGCCAAAAACATTCAGTACTTC	CASSPGAAKNIQYF
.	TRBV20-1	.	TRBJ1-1	TGCAGTGCTAGTGGGCAGTTGAACACTGAAGCTTTCTTT	CSASGQLNTEAFF
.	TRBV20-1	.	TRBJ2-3	TGCAGTGTTTGCGGGATAAGCACAGATACGCAGTATTTT	CSVCGISTDTQYF
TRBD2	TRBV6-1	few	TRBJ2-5	TGTGCCAGCTCTCCGGGACTAGCATCGGAGACCCAGTACTTC	CASSPGLASETQYF
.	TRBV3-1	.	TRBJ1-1	TGTGCCAGCAGCCAAGCGGGACACGGCACTGAAGCTTTCTTT	CASSQAGHGTEAFF
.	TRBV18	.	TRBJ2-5	TGTGCCAGCTCACCACCCTCAGGGGAGGATGAGACCCAGTACTTC	CASSPPSGEDETQYF
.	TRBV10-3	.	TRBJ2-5	TGTGCCATCAGTGCCCGGATAGCTCAAGAGACCCAGTACTTC	CAISARIAQETQYF
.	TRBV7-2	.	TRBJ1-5	TGTGCCAGCAGCCAGCTACCGGCTAGCGGTAGCACAGATACGCAGCATTTT	CASSQLPASGSTDTQHF
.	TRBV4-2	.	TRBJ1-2	TGTGCCAGCAGCCAAGAGTTACGCAGGGTCTATGGCTACACCTTC	CASSQELRRVYGYTF
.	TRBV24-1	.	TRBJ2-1	TGTGCCACCCTCGGAAGGGCAGGGTGGTTCTTC	CATLGRAGWFF
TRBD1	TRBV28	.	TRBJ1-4	TGTGCCAGCAGTCTCGGGACAGGGAGCGTCAATGAAAAACTGTTTTTT	CASSLGTGSVNEKLFF
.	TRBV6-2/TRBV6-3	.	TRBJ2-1	TGTGCCAGCAGTGACGGAGCGCGCAATGAGCAGTTCTTC	CASSDGARNEQFF
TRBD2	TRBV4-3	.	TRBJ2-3	TGCGCCAGCAGCCACCAACTAGCGAAAACTAGCACAGATACGCAGTATTTT	CASSHQLAKTSTDTQYF